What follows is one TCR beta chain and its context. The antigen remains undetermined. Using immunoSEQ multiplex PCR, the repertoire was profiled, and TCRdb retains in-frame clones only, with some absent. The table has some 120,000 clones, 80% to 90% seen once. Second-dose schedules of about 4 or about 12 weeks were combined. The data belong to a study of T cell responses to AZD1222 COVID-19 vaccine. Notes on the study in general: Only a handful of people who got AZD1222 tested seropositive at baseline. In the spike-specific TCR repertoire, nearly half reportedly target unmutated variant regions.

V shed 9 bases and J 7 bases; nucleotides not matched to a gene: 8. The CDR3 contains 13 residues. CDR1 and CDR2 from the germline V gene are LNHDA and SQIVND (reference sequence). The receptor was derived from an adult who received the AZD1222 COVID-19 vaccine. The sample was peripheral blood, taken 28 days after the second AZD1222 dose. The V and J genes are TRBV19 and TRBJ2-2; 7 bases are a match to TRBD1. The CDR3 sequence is CASRQGRVGELFF. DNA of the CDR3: TGTGCCAGCCGACAGGGAAGGGTCGGGGAGCTGTTTTTT. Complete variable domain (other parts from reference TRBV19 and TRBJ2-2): DGGITQSPKYLFRKEGQNVTLSCEQNLNHDAMYWYRQDPGQGLRLIYYSQIVNDFQKGDIAEGYSVSREKKESFPLTVTSAQKNPTAFYLCASRQGRVGELFFGEGSRLTVL.